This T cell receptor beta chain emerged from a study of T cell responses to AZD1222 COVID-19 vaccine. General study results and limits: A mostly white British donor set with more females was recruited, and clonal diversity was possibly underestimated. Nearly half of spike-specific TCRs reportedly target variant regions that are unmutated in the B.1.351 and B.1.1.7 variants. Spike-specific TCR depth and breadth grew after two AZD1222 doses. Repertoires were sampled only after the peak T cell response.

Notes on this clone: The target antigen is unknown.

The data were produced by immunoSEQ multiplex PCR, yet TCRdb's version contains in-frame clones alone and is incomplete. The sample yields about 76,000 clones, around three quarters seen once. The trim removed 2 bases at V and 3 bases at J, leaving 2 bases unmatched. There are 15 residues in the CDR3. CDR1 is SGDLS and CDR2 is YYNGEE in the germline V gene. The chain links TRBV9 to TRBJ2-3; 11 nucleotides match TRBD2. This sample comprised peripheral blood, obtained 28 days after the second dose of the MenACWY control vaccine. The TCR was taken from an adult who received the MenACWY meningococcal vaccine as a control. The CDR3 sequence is CASSVSGRETDTQYF. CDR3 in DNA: TGTGCCAGCAGCGTTAGCGGGAGGGAGACAGATACGCAGTATTTT.